Listed below are T cell receptor beta chains from one sample, sequenced in a study of human T cells and chemical hapten exposure. A single record per CDR3 protein comes from TCRdb applying MiXCR to the RACE reads. There are about 81,000 distinct CDR3 sequences in the sample; roughly 7.1% occur only once, and about 1.4% lies in the top ten. Sequenced material: whole blood, taken in connection with sensitization to the hapten diphenylcyclopropenone (DPC). These receptors were obtained from a woman in her twenties or thirties with alopecia areata. Some clones in this sample may be carry-over from other donors' samples. Each CDR3 is given with its conserved first and last residue. Each record gives: V gene, D gene, J gene, clone size, CDR3 DNA, CDR3 protein. D genes are given only for firm matches. Not every row has a clone size; where given, it reads once, few, many or a size class.

V gene: TRBV20-1
D gene: NA
J gene: TRBJ1-1
clone size: NA
CDR3 DNA: TGCAGTGCTAGAGCCCCCGAAGGCAGGGCTGATGAAGCTTTCTTT
CDR3 protein: CSARAPEGRADEAFF

V gene: TRBV2
D gene: NA
J gene: TRBJ1-1
clone size: many
CDR3 DNA: TGTGCCAGCAGTGAAGGGACTCATGCCACTGAAGCTTTCTTT
CDR3 protein: CASSEGTHATEAFF

V gene: TRBV20-1
D gene: NA
J gene: TRBJ2-3
clone size: many
CDR3 DNA: TGCAGTGCTAGAGCCTCCCGGACAGATACGCAGTATTTT
CDR3 protein: CSARASRTDTQYF

V gene: TRBV12-3/TRBV12-4
D gene: NA
J gene: TRBJ1-2
clone size: many
CDR3 DNA: TGTGCCAGCAGTTTAAATCATAACTATGGCTACACCTTC
CDR3 protein: CASSLNHNYGYTF

V gene: TRBV2
D gene: NA
J gene: TRBJ1-3
clone size: NA
CDR3 DNA: TGTGCCAGCGGTAGCTCTGGAAACACCATATATTTT
CDR3 protein: CASGSSGNTIYF

V gene: TRBV9
D gene: TRBD1
J gene: TRBJ2-3
clone size: NA
CDR3 DNA: TGTGCCAGCAGCGTAGCCGGGACAGGGGGGACGGATACGCAGTATTTT
CDR3 protein: CASSVAGTGGTDTQYF

V gene: TRBV5-6
D gene: NA
J gene: TRBJ2-2
clone size: many
CDR3 DNA: TGTGCCAGCAGCCCCCTTTCGGCCGGGGAGCTGTTTTTT
CDR3 protein: CASSPLSAGELFF

V gene: TRBV29-1
D gene: NA
J gene: TRBJ1-1
clone size: NA
CDR3 DNA: TGCAGCGTTCCTAAACAGGGCGGCACTGAAGCTTTCTTT
CDR3 protein: CSVPKQGGTEAFF

V gene: TRBV12-3/TRBV12-4
D gene: NA
J gene: TRBJ2-3
clone size: many
CDR3 DNA: TGTGCCAGCAGTTCAACCTGGGGGTTGAGACCTAGCACAGATACGCAGTATTTT
CDR3 protein: CASSSTWGLRPSTDTQYF

V gene: TRBV6-1
D gene: TRBD1
J gene: TRBJ1-2
clone size: few
CDR3 DNA: TGTGCCAGCAGTGAAGCGACAGGGAGAAGCTATGGCTACACCTTC
CDR3 protein: CASSEATGRSYGYTF

V gene: TRBV10-3
D gene: TRBD1
J gene: TRBJ1-4
clone size: many
CDR3 DNA: TGTGCCATCAGCGACGACAGGGACGTTTGGGAAAAACTGTTTTTT
CDR3 protein: CAISDDRDVWEKLFF

V gene: TRBV18
D gene: NA
J gene: TRBJ2-2
clone size: NA
CDR3 DNA: TGTGCCAGCTCGTCATCCCAGGGCGCCGGGGAGCTGTTTTTT
CDR3 protein: CASSSSQGAGELFF

V gene: TRBV9
D gene: TRBD1
J gene: TRBJ2-7
clone size: few
CDR3 DNA: TGTGCCAGCAGCAATGGACAGGGGAAACCTACGCACGAGCAGTACTTC
CDR3 protein: CASSNGQGKPTHEQYF

V gene: TRBV20-1
D gene: TRBD1
J gene: TRBJ1-5
clone size: many
CDR3 DNA: TGCAGTGCTAGAGTGGGGACAGGGGAAGCTCAGCCCCAGCATTTT
CDR3 protein: CSARVGTGEAQPQHF

V gene: TRBV20-1
D gene: TRBD1
J gene: TRBJ1-4
clone size: NA
CDR3 DNA: TGCAGTGCTTGGGGGGCCACAGGGGGAGATGAAAAACTGTTTTTT
CDR3 protein: CSAWGATGGDEKLFF

V gene: TRBV6-4
D gene: NA
J gene: TRBJ1-1
clone size: medium-sized
CDR3 DNA: TGTGCCAGCAGTCTTTGGGTTGGGCACACTGAAGCTTTCTTT
CDR3 protein: CASSLWVGHTEAFF

V gene: TRBV2
D gene: NA
J gene: TRBJ1-6
clone size: many
CDR3 DNA: TGTGCCAGCAGTGAAGCGGCCGGGGGGCGAACACCCCTCCACTTT
CDR3 protein: CASSEAAGGRTPLHF

V gene: TRBV29-1
D gene: NA
J gene: TRBJ1-1
clone size: many
CDR3 DNA: TGCAGCGGAAAGACACCATTGAACACTGAAGCTTTCTTT
CDR3 protein: CSGKTPLNTEAFF

V gene: TRBV29-1
D gene: NA
J gene: TRBJ2-7
clone size: many
CDR3 DNA: TGCAGCGTTGATGGGGAAACGGGGTACGAGCAGTACTTC
CDR3 protein: CSVDGETGYEQYF

V gene: TRBV2
D gene: NA
J gene: TRBJ1-4
clone size: many
CDR3 DNA: TGTGCCAGCAGGTTGTCGGGTGCAACTAATGAAAAACTGTTTTTT
CDR3 protein: CASRLSGATNEKLFF

V gene: TRBV6-6
D gene: TRBD2
J gene: TRBJ2-4
clone size: NA
CDR3 DNA: TGTGCCAGCAGACAACTAGCGGGGGGGCCTAGGGACATTCAGTACTTC
CDR3 protein: CASRQLAGGPRDIQYF

V gene: TRBV7-9
D gene: TRBD1
J gene: TRBJ2-3
clone size: few
CDR3 DNA: TGTGCCAGCAGCTCGGGGACAGGCCGGTGGGGTACGCAGTATTTT
CDR3 protein: CASSSGTGRWGTQYF

V gene: TRBV5-1
D gene: NA
J gene: TRBJ2-7
clone size: few
CDR3 DNA: TGCGCCAGCAGCTCCTTGTCGGGGCTCGAGCAGTACTTC
CDR3 protein: CASSSLSGLEQYF

V gene: TRBV2
D gene: NA
J gene: TRBJ1-6
clone size: few
CDR3 DNA: TGTGCCAGCAGTGTTAATCCGAGACAGCCTAATTCACCCCTCCACTTT
CDR3 protein: CASSVNPRQPNSPLHF

V gene: TRBV6-5
D gene: TRBD1
J gene: TRBJ2-6
clone size: NA
CDR3 DNA: TGTGCCAGCAGTTACCGCAGGGGGCTAGGGGCCAACGTCCTGACTTTC
CDR3 protein: CASSYRRGLGANVLTF

V gene: TRBV7-2
D gene: NA
J gene: TRBJ1-2
clone size: NA
CDR3 DNA: TGTGCCAGCAGCTTACGCGGGACTTACTATGGCTACACCTTC
CDR3 protein: CASSLRGTYYGYTF

V gene: TRBV4-1
D gene: NA
J gene: TRBJ2-3
clone size: few
CDR3 DNA: TGCGCCAGCAGCCGATCCGGGCGAAGCACAGATACGCAGTATTTT
CDR3 protein: CASSRSGRSTDTQYF

V gene: TRBV19
D gene: TRBD1
J gene: TRBJ1-2
clone size: few
CDR3 DNA: TGTGCCAGTAGAGAGACAGGGGAAGGTTTCTATGGCTACACCTTC
CDR3 protein: CASRETGEGFYGYTF

V gene: TRBV6-5
D gene: NA
J gene: TRBJ1-1
clone size: many
CDR3 DNA: TGTGCCAGCTCATCCAGGGGTGTGTACACTGAAGCTTTCTTT
CDR3 protein: CASSSRGVYTEAFF

V gene: TRBV5-1
D gene: NA
J gene: TRBJ2-1
clone size: few
CDR3 DNA: TGCGCCAGCAGCTGGACCGTGGGCAATGAGCAGTTCTTC
CDR3 protein: CASSWTVGNEQFF

V gene: TRBV6-5
D gene: NA
J gene: TRBJ1-1
clone size: NA
CDR3 DNA: TGTGCCAGCAGTGCACCCCGGTTCCCAAACACTGAAGCTTTCTTT
CDR3 protein: CASSAPRFPNTEAFF

V gene: TRBV3-1
D gene: TRBD1
J gene: TRBJ1-1
clone size: NA
CDR3 DNA: TGTGCCAGCAGGTACAGGGGAACGGGCACTGAAGCTTTCTTT
CDR3 protein: CASRYRGTGTEAFF

V gene: TRBV5-1
D gene: TRBD1
J gene: TRBJ2-2
clone size: many
CDR3 DNA: TGCGCCAGCAGCCCCGGACAGGATAGAGCCGGGGAGCTGTTTTTT
CDR3 protein: CASSPGQDRAGELFF

V gene: TRBV7-8
D gene: NA
J gene: TRBJ1-3
clone size: few
CDR3 DNA: TGTGCCAGCAGCACAGACAGTATGAACACCATATATTTT
CDR3 protein: CASSTDSMNTIYF

V gene: TRBV6-4
D gene: NA
J gene: TRBJ2-7
clone size: NA
CDR3 DNA: TGTGCCAGCAGACACGTCAATCAACGGGTCCACGAGCAGTACTTC
CDR3 protein: CASRHVNQRVHEQYF

V gene: TRBV12-5
D gene: NA
J gene: TRBJ1-1
clone size: many
CDR3 DNA: TGTGCTAGTGGTTTGATGGGGGGGACTGAAGCTTTCTTT
CDR3 protein: CASGLMGGTEAFF

V gene: TRBV11-3
D gene: TRBD1
J gene: TRBJ2-2
clone size: few
CDR3 DNA: TGTGCCAGCAGCTCACTGACAGGGGGCCACGGGGAGCTGTTTTTT
CDR3 protein: CASSSLTGGHGELFF

V gene: TRBV20-1
D gene: NA
J gene: TRBJ2-3
clone size: many
CDR3 DNA: TGCAGTGCCGAACCCCGTAGTTTTATGGGCGCAGATACGCAGTATTTT
CDR3 protein: CSAEPRSFMGADTQYF

V gene: TRBV20-1
D gene: TRBD2
J gene: TRBJ2-3
clone size: few
CDR3 DNA: TGCAGTACAGCCTACCACGGGGGGGGGGGCCCCACAGATACGCAGTATTTT
CDR3 protein: CSTAYHGGGGPTDTQYF

V gene: TRBV5-1
D gene: NA
J gene: TRBJ1-2
clone size: many
CDR3 DNA: TGCGCCAGCAGCTCCACTCTTGGATACGACGTGGACTATGGCTACACCTTC
CDR3 protein: CASSSTLGYDVDYGYTF

V gene: TRBV18
D gene: NA
J gene: TRBJ1-3
clone size: NA
CDR3 DNA: TGTGCCAGCTCACCGGGTCGCTCTGGAAACACCATATATTTT
CDR3 protein: CASSPGRSGNTIYF

V gene: TRBV5-4
D gene: NA
J gene: TRBJ2-7
clone size: NA
CDR3 DNA: TGTGCCAGCAGCTTAGTCGAGGGGTACGAGCAGTACTTC
CDR3 protein: CASSLVEGYEQYF

V gene: TRBV7-9
D gene: NA
J gene: TRBJ1-2
clone size: NA
CDR3 DNA: TGTGCCAGCAGCTTTGAGACAGGTGCTGCGAGCTACACCTTC
CDR3 protein: CASSFETGAASYTF

V gene: TRBV7-7
D gene: NA
J gene: TRBJ2-3
clone size: NA
CDR3 DNA: TGTGCTAGCAGCTTAACGGGTACAGATACGCAGTATTTT
CDR3 protein: CASSLTGTDTQYF

V gene: TRBV28
D gene: NA
J gene: TRBJ2-3
clone size: few
CDR3 DNA: TGTGCCAGCAGTCAATGGGGTATCACAGATACGCAGTATTTT
CDR3 protein: CASSQWGITDTQYF

V gene: TRBV29-1
D gene: NA
J gene: TRBJ1-1
clone size: few
CDR3 DNA: TGCAGCGTTGCACACATGAACACTGAAGCTTTCTTT
CDR3 protein: CSVAHMNTEAFF

V gene: TRBV20-1
D gene: TRBD2
J gene: TRBJ2-3
clone size: NA
CDR3 DNA: TGCAGTGCTAGAGGAGTGACTAGCGGGGGGGCAGATACGCAGTATTTT
CDR3 protein: CSARGVTSGGADTQYF

V gene: TRBV20-1
D gene: NA
J gene: TRBJ2-5
clone size: NA
CDR3 DNA: TGCAGTGCTAGAGGAGAGGGGGAGGCTACTAGCGCCGAGACCCAGTACTTC
CDR3 protein: CSARGEGEATSAETQYF

V gene: TRBV5-1
D gene: NA
J gene: TRBJ1-3
clone size: few
CDR3 DNA: TGCGCCAGCAGCTTGGAGTCTGGGTCAGGAAACACCATATATTTT
CDR3 protein: CASSLESGSGNTIYF

V gene: TRBV6-1
D gene: TRBD1
J gene: TRBJ2-1
clone size: few
CDR3 DNA: TGTGCCAGCCCTCGGACAGGGGGTGATGAGCAGTTCTTC
CDR3 protein: CASPRTGGDEQFF

V gene: TRBV6-2/TRBV6-3
D gene: NA
J gene: TRBJ1-1
clone size: few
CDR3 DNA: TGTGCCAGCAGTTACTCTGTCTCCGGGGGGGACACTGAAGCTTTCTTT
CDR3 protein: CASSYSVSGGDTEAFF

V gene: TRBV4-2
D gene: NA
J gene: TRBJ1-5
clone size: many
CDR3 DNA: TGTGCCAGCAGCCAGGGAGATAGCAATCAGCCCCAGCATTTT
CDR3 protein: CASSQGDSNQPQHF

V gene: TRBV20-1
D gene: NA
J gene: TRBJ2-5
clone size: many
CDR3 DNA: TGCAGTGCTAGAGGGGACGGGGGGCCTCGGCCCAAGTACTTC
CDR3 protein: CSARGDGGPRPKYF

V gene: TRBV5-1
D gene: NA
J gene: TRBJ2-5
clone size: few
CDR3 DNA: TGCGCCAGCAGCTTGGTGCCCGGGAGCGAGACCCAGTACTTC
CDR3 protein: CASSLVPGSETQYF

V gene: TRBV6-1
D gene: TRBD1
J gene: TRBJ2-3
clone size: few
CDR3 DNA: TGTGCCAGCAGTGAACGGCCAACAGGGGATTCCACAGATACGCAGTATTTT
CDR3 protein: CASSERPTGDSTDTQYF